The 19 T cell receptor beta chains below all came from one sample that was sequenced in a study of blood T cell repertoires in COVID-19. Some clones are missing from TCRdb's copy, which holds only in-frame ones; the method was immunoSEQ multiplex PCR. The sample yields roughly 100,000 clones, over 65% seen once. Sequencing was performed on peripheral blood. Source of these receptors: a human donor in a cohort sampled during active COVID-19.

The chain couples TRBV2 to TRBJ1-2, with D maybe TRBD1 (6 bases). The CDR3 is made up of 13 amino acids. Trimming pared 7 bases from V and 4 bases from J, leaving 13 bases between. Germline loops: CDR1 SNHLY, CDR2 FYNNEI. The CDR3 DNA sequence: TGTGCCAGCAAACAGGGTAGCCCCTATGGCTACACCTTC. This codes for CASKQGSPYGYTF. Full variable domain (remainder filled in from reference TRBV2 and TRBJ1-2): EPEVTQTPSHQVTQMGQEVILRCVPISNHLYFYWYRQILGQKVEFLVSFYNNEISEKSEIFDDQFSVERPDGSNFTLKIRSTKLEDSAMYFCASKQGSPYGYTFGSGTRLTVV.

This chain joins TRBV3-1 (or the pseudogene TRBV3-2) and TRBJ2-1; TRBD1 agrees at 7 bases. CDR3 length: 16 residues. Germline assignment: CDR1 LGHDT and CDR2 YNNKEL (reference sequence). Trimming at V came to 2 bases and at J to 10 bases, leaving 14 bases not matched to a gene. CDR3 region: CASSQPRDRPLREQFF. The CDR3 DNA sequence: TGTGCCAGCAGCCAACCCCGGGACAGACCCTTAAGAGAGCAGTTCTTC.

This clone turned up a few times. An end of the junction differs from the germline gene, which may be a read error. The CDR3 sequence is CASSLTSSHEQYF. The CDR3 bases are TGTGCCAGCAGCTTGACTAGCTCCCACGAGCAGTACTTC. V is TRBV5-4 and J is TRBJ2-7; perhaps TRBD2 as D (6 bases). Germline V gene sequence: CDR1 SGHNT, CDR2 YYREEE (reference sequence). This CDR3 region has 13 residues.

The chain uses TRBV15 and TRBJ1-4; unclear D gene. The CDR3 is 15 residues long. Germline V gives CDR1 LNHNV, CDR2 YYDKDF (reference sequence). Trimming cost V 2 bases and J 4 bases, with 11 bases left between them. The CDR3 DNA reads as TGTGCCACCAGCAGACCCCCGGTCTTTAATGAAAAACTGTTTTTT. It translates to CATSRPPVFNEKLFF.

The rearrangement uses TRBV5-1 and TRBJ2-2; the D gene is possibly TRBD1 (6 bases). The ends were cut back, 4 bases at V and 2 bases at J, with 15 bases in the middle. There are 16 residues in the CDR3. Germline assignment: CDR1 SGHRS and CDR2 YFSETQ. The CDR3 DNA follows: TGCGCCAGCAGCACCGGACAGACAAGCAACACCGGGGAGCTGTTTTTT. Its translation: CASSTGQTSNTGELFF.

J is TRBJ2-2 and V is TRBV4-3; weak D call: TRBD2 (6 bases). The CDR3 totals 15 residues. The V gene's germline CDR1 is LGHNA and CDR2 YSLEER. The V end lost 0 bases, the J end lost 8 bases, and 13 bases lay between the germline ends. The CDR3 reads CASSQDLATGGELFF. CDR3 coding DNA: TGCGCCAGCAGCCAAGATCTAGCGACTGGGGGGGAGCTGTTTTTT.

This chain joins TRBV7-3 and TRBJ2-1; D is perhaps TRBD2 (6 bases). Germline-derived CDR1 and CDR2 are SGHTA and FQGTGA. The CDR3 totals 17 residues. Trimming took off 2 bases at V and 6 bases at J, with 20 bases between the two ends. The CDR3, as DNA: TGTGCCAGCAGCTTAGTCAGCGGCCTGGGAGGTAGCAATGAGCAGTTCTTC. It specifies CASSLVSGLGGSNEQFF. Full variable domain (rest looked up from reference TRBV7-3 and TRBJ2-1): GAGVSQTPSNKVTEKGKYVELRCDPISGHTALYWYRQSLGQGPEFLIYFQGTGAADDSGLPNDRFFAVRPEGSVSTLKIQRTERGDSAVYLCASSLVSGLGGSNEQFFGPGTRLTVL.

The J gene is TRBJ1-2, the V gene TRBV12-3 or TRBV12-4; D may be TRBD1 (5 bases). Deletions cut 3 bases from V and 14 bases from J, with 19 bases between. This CDR3 is 13 amino acids long. In nucleotides, the CDR3 is TGTGCCAGCAGTTTGGTGGGGGGAGGGATGGGAACCTTC. Protein product: CASSLVGGGMGTF.

V gene TRBV19 combines with J gene TRBJ1-1, with D perhaps matching TRBD1 (5 bases). The V gene's germline CDR1 is LNHDA and CDR2 SQIVND (reference sequence). The CDR3 has 16 amino acids. Trimming stripped 7 bases from V and 5 bases from J, with 23 bases between. As DNA, the CDR3 is TGTGCCAGTACCCCAAGGGGTGTAAGGGCGGGGACTGAAGCTTTCTTT. It is translated as CASTPRGVRAGTEAFF.

The chain employs TRBV28 and TRBJ2-7; 9 bases align to TRBD2. Trimming cost V 10 bases and J 1 base; bases outside gene matches: 8. The CDR3 contains 14 residues. Germline CDR1 is MDHEN and CDR2 is SYDVKM. CDR3 region: CATLAGAPSYEQYF. For the CDR3, the DNA is TGTGCCACCTTAGCGGGAGCCCCTTCCTACGAGCAGTACTTC. The full variable domain, its missing parts supplied by reference TRBV28 and TRBJ2-7, is DVKVTQSSRYLVKRTGEKVFLECVQDMDHENMFWYRQDPGLGLRLIYFSYDVKMKEKGDIPEGYSVSREKKERFSLILESASTNQTSMYLCATLAGAPSYEQYFGPGTRLTVT.

J is TRBJ2-1 and V is TRBV7-6, with unresolved D. The CDR3 has 15 residues. Trimming took off 5 bases at V and 2 bases at J, with 13 bases between the two ends. Looked up from germline, CDR1 is SGHVS and CDR2 is FNYEAQ. The CDR3 nucleotides are TGTGCCAGCAGCCGCACGGGTAGCACCTACAATGAGCAGTTCTTC. Translating gives CASSRTGSTYNEQFF.

The chain couples TRBV27 to TRBJ2-7; 9 positions match TRBD1. Trimming took 2 bases from V and 7 from J; bases not matched to a gene: 6. The CDR3 extends over 14 amino acids. Germline-derived CDR1 and CDR2 are MNHEY and SMNVEV (reference sequence). The CDR3 DNA reads TGTGCCAGCAGTTTAAGACAGGGGGTTACGGAGCAGTACTTC. This codes for CASSLRQGVTEQYF.

The chain uses TRBV5-3 and TRBJ1-2, with D uncertain. TRBV5-3 counts as an open reading frame of uncertain function. Trimming stripped 2 bases from V and 2 bases from J, with 19 bases between. The CDR3 consists of 17 residues. The CDR3 DNA reads TGTGCCAGAAGCTTAGCTAATGAGAAGGGAGAAAACTATGGCTACACCTTC. Its protein is CARSLANEKGENYGYTF.

On this clone: Compared with germline, one end of the junction differs, possibly owing to a read error. This rearrangement joins TRBV6-5 to TRBJ1-2, with 7 bases matching TRBD1. CDR1 and CDR2 from the germline V gene are MNHEY and SVGAGI. This CDR3 is 13 amino acids long. CDR3 sequence (DNA): TGTGCCGGCAGTTCCCCAGGGGGGCATGGCTACACCTTC. As protein: CAGSSPGGHGYTF.

J is TRBJ2-4 and V is TRBV5-1; 9 bases map to TRBD1. Germline lookup yields CDR1 SGHRS and CDR2 YFSETQ. The CDR3 is 14 amino acids. The V and J ends lost 5 bases and 9 bases, in that order; junction bases with no gene match: 9. The CDR3 here is CASSSTGGQAIQYF. The CDR3 bases are TGCGCCAGCAGTTCGACAGGGGGTCAAGCCATTCAGTACTTC. Combining the CDR3 with reference TRBV5-1 and TRBJ2-4 gives the whole variable domain KAGVTQTPRYLIKTRGQQVTLSCSPISGHRSVSWYQQTPGQGLQFLFEYFSETQRNKGNFPGRFSGRQFSNSRSEMNVSTLELGDSALYLCASSSTGGQAIQYFGAGTRLSVL.

This clone was seen once. V gene TRBV2 combines with J gene TRBJ2-7, with a possible D match to TRBD1 (5 bases). Trimming pared 6 bases from V and 0 bases from J, leaving 12 bases between. There are 14 residues in the CDR3. Looked up from germline, CDR1 is SNHLY and CDR2 is FYNNEI. The CDR3 DNA reads as TGTGCCAGCAGGCCAGACAGAAACTCCTACGAGCAGTACTTC. This gives the protein CASRPDRNSYEQYF. The full variable domain, completed using reference TRBV2 and TRBJ2-7, is EPEVTQTPSHQVTQMGQEVILRCVPISNHLYFYWYRQILGQKVEFLVSFYNNEISEKSEIFDDQFSVERPDGSNFTLKIRSTKLEDSAMYFCASRPDRNSYEQYFGPGTRLTVT.

This clone has a handful of counts. The chain uses TRBV18 and TRBJ1-2, with D perhaps TRBD1 (5 bases). This CDR3 has 15 amino acids. Germline CDR1 KGHSH, CDR2 LQKENI. The ends were cut back, 2 bases at V and 5 bases at J, with 15 bases in the middle. The CDR3 is CASSPSQGFGYGYTF. DNA for the CDR3: TGTGCCAGCTCACCATCGCAGGGATTCGGGTATGGCTACACCTTC.

This clone was picked up one time. The genes are TRBV15 and TRBJ2-2; 10 bases line up with TRBD1. The V and J ends lost 1 base and 6 bases, in that order; junction bases with no gene match: 14. In germline, CDR1 is LNHNV, CDR2 YYDKDF (reference sequence). The CDR3 contains 19 residues. CDR3 loop: CATSRVGGKDRGFAGELFF. The CDR3 region has the DNA TGTGCCACCAGCAGAGTCGGTGGCAAGGACAGGGGGTTCGCCGGGGAGCTGTTTTTT.

This clone was counted a single time. This chain links TRBV11-2 with TRBJ1-2, with D perhaps matching TRBD1 (5 bases). The CDR3 consists of 14 residues. Germline values: CDR1 SGHAT, CDR2 FQNNGV. The V gene lost 5 bases and the J gene lost 3 bases, with 13 bases spanning the gap. The CDR3 bases are TGTGCCAGCAGCCAATTGACGGGGGACTATGGCTACACCTTC. Translating gives CASSQLTGDYGYTF.